Here is one T cell receptor (beta chain) with its context. Germline values: CDR1 SGHTA, CDR2 FQGNSA. The CDR3 totals 17 residues. J lost 2 bases, V lost 2 bases, and 9 bases had no gene match. TCRdb's copy holds only in-frame clones and misses some; the assay was immunoSEQ multiplex PCR. The data contain fewer than 300,000 clones, more than 80% of them seen just once; the ten biggest clones take up around 1.1%. The data were taken from a study of blood T cell repertoires in COVID-19. Participants, roughly 18 to 90 years old, spanned 24 US areas. All recovered Cohort 3 donors got two negative PCRs, got clearance, or saw symptom resolution.

The TCR was taken from a woman in her thirties who had recovered from COVID-19. Input material: PBMCs or T cells enriched from blood (not recorded which). The chain links TRBV7-2 to TRBJ2-7; 10 nucleotides agree with TRBD2. CDR3 protein: CASSLSSLAGVTYEQYF. CDR3 coding DNA: TGTGCCAGCAGCTTATCAAGCCTAGCGGGAGTCACCTACGAGCAGTACTTC.